The source of this TCR beta chain is a study of a mutant IDH1 vaccine in newly diagnosed glioma. The germline V gene has CDR1 MNHNY and CDR2 SVGAGI (reference sequence). CDR3 size: 12 residues. Measured with immunoSEQ multiplex PCR; TCRdb has only the in-frame clones, and not every one. The data show over 80,000 clones, 80% to 90% seen once. As to time point: week 47, end of study. Vaccination used 300 ug of mutant IDH1 20-mer peptide per dose, with topical imiquimod. The count of this clone is one. The antigen is undetermined. At one of its ends the junction is not consistent with the germline gene, which may arise from a read error.

V and J are TRBV6-6 and TRBJ2-1; 7 bases agree with TRBD2. The clonotype comes from a man aged 40-49 years with glioma. The specimen was PBMCs, collected from a glioma patient whose treatment included an IDH1 peptide vaccine. The CDR3 region is CASSSGLVPLIF. CDR3 sequence (DNA): TGTGCCAGCAGTTCCGGACTAGTCCCACTGATCTTC.